This T cell receptor (beta chain) was sequenced for a study of T cells after yellow fever vaccination. General study results and limits: Reappearance after the booster was seen for most primary-vaccination clones, at 96% CD4 and roughly 90% CD8. Researchers noted that a small share of clonotypes showed up in both CD4 and CD8 compartments.

This clonotype was seen a few times. As yet, its antigen is unknown. 5'RACE template switching produced TCR cDNA carrying a universal primer site and UMIs. TCRdb analysed the 5' RACE reads with MiXCR anew, one entry per CDR3 protein. The sample records some 600,000 distinct CDR3 sequences, around 17% being singletons. V lost 4 bases and J lost 2, with 16 bases in between. This CDR3 has 15 residues. Germline values: CDR1 SGHDT, CDR2 YYEEEE. J is TRBJ2-7 and V is TRBV5-6; TRBD1 is a possible D gene (6 bases). This receptor was taken from a man between 18 and 35 years old who received the YFV17D yellow fever vaccine. The sample in question was PBMCs, obtained 5 days after the first yellow fever vaccination. The CDR3 nucleotides read TGTGCCAGCAGCCACAACGCCCACAGGGCCTACGAGCAGTACTTC. Amino acids: CASSHNAHRAYEQYF.